This T cell receptor beta chain was profiled in a study of T cell changes during pregnancy in multiple sclerosis. Germline CDR1 reads SGHTA; CDR2 reads FQGNSA. Trimming at V came to 3 bases and at J to 4 bases, leaving 14 bases not matched to a gene. This CDR3 comprises 17 residues. Profiled with immunoSEQ multiplex PCR; TCRdb holds only in-frame clones, not every one. This table holds 65,000 to 80,000 clones, over 85% found once. This clone was counted once. This clonotype was sampled from a female donor with multiple sclerosis, enrolled in a pregnancy study. Specimen: peripheral blood, collected in the first trimester of pregnancy. The chain couples TRBV7-2 to TRBJ1-1; 7 bases fit TRBD1. The CDR3 reads CASSFRKQGLGGTEAFF. The CDR3 region has the DNA TGTGCCAGCAGCTTCCGAAAACAGGGGCTCGGCGGCACTGAAGCTTTCTTT.